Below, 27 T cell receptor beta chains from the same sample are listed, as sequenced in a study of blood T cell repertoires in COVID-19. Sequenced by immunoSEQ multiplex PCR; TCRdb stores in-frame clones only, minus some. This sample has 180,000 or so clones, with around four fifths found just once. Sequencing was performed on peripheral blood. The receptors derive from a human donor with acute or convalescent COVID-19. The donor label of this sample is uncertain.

In DNA, the CDR3 is TGTGCCAGCTCAGCAGGACTAGCTGACCAAGAGACCCAGTACTTC. Its protein is CASSAGLADQETQYF. The V gene is TRBV18, the J gene TRBJ2-5; 8 positions match TRBD2. The CDR3 totals 15 residues. V shed 5 bases, J shed 0 bases, and the junction held 5 bases outside the gene matches. Germline V gene lookup returns CDR1 KGHSH and CDR2 LQKENI.

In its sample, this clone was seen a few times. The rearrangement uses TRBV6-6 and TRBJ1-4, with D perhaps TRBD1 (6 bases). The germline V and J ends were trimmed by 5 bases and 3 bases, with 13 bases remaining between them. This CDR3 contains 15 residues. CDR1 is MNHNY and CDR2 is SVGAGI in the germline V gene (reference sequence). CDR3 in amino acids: CASSPIQGPNEKLFF. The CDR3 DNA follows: TGTGCCAGCAGTCCAATACAGGGACCTAATGAAAAACTGTTTTTT.

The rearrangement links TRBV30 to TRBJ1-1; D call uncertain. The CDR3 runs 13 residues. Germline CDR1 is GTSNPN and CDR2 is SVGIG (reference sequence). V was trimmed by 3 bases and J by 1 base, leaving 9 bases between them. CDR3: CAWSVRENTEAFF. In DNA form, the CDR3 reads TGTGCCTGGAGCGTGCGGGAGAACACTGAAGCTTTCTTT.

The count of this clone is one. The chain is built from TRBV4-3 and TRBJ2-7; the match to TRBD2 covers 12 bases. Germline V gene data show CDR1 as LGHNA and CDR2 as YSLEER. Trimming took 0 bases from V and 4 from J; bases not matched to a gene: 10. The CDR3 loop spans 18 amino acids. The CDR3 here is CASSQEDRSTSGGYEQYF. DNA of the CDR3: TGCGCCAGCAGCCAAGAGGACAGGTCGACTAGCGGGGGTTACGAGCAGTACTTC.

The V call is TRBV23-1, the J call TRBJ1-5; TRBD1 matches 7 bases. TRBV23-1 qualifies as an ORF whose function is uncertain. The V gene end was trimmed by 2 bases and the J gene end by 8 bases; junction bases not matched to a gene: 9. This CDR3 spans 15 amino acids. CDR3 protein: CASSQRDRDVEPQHF. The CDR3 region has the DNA TGCGCCAGCAGTCAACGAGACAGGGACGTCGAGCCCCAGCATTTT.

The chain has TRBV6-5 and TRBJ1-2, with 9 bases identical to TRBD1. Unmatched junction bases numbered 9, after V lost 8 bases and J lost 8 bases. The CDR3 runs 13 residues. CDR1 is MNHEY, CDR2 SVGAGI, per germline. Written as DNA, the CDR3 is TGTGCCAGCGGGGACAGGGTACCTCTCGGCTACACCTTC. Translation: CASGDRVPLGYTF.

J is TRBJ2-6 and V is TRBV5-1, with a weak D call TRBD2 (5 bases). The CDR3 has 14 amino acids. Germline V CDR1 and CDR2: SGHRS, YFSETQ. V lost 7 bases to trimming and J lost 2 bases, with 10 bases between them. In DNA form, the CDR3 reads TGCGCCAGCGAGGGTAGCCCTGGGGCCAACGTCCTGACTTTC. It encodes CASEGSPGANVLTF.

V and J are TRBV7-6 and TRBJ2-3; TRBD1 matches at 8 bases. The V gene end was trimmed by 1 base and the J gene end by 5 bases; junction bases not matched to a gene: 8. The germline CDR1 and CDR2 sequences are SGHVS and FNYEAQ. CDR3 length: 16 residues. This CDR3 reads CASSLGERTGQDTQYF. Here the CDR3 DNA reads TGTGCCAGCAGCTTAGGGGAGAGGACAGGGCAAGATACGCAGTATTTT.

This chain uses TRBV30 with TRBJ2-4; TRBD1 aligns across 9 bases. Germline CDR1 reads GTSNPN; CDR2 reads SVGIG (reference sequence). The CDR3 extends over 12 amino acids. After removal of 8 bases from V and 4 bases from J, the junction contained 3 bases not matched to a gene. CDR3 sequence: CAGDRGKNIQYF. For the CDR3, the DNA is TGTGCCGGTGACAGGGGGAAAAACATTCAGTACTTC.

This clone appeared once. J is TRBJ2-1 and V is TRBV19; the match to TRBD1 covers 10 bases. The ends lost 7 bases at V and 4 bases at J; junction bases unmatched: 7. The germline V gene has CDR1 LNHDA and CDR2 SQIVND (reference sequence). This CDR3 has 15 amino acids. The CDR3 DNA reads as TGTGCCAGTAACTTTCCGGGACAGGGGTACAATGAGCAGTTCTTC. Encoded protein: CASNFPGQGYNEQFF.

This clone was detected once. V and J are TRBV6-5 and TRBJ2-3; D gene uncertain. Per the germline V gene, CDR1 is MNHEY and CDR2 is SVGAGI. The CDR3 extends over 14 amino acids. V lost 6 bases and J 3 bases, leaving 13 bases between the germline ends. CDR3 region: CASSPLTRTDTQYF. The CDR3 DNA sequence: TGTGCCAGCAGCCCCTTGACAAGGACAGATACGCAGTATTTT.

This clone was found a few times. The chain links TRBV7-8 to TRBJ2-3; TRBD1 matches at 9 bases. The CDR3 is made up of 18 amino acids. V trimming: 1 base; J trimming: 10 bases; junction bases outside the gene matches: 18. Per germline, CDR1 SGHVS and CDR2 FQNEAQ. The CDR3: CASSLVTGTGSPLIPQYF. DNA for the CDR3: TGTGCCAGCAGCTTAGTTACCGGGACAGGGAGCCCTCTAATACCGCAGTATTTT.

DNA of the CDR3: TGCGCCAGCAGTAACATGCTAGCGGGAGAAGAGACCCAGTACTTC. Translated, it gives CASSNMLAGEETQYF. The J gene is TRBJ2-5, the V gene TRBV5-1; TRBD2 agrees at 10 bases. The V gene's germline CDR1 is SGHRS and CDR2 YFSETQ. Unmatched junction bases numbered 7, after V lost 5 bases and J lost 3 bases. This CDR3 region has 15 residues.

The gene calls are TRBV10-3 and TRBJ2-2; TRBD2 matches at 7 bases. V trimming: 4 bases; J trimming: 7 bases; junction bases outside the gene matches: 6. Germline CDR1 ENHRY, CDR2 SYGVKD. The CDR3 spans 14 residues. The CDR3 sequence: CAISVQTSIGELFF. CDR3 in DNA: TGTGCCATCAGTGTCCAGACTAGCATCGGGGAGCTGTTTTTT.

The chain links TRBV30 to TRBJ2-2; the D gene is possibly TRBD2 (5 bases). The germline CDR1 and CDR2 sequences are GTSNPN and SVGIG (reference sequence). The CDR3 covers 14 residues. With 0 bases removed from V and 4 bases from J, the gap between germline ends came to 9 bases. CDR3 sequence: CAWSVLVSTGELFF. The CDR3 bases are TGTGCCTGGAGTGTACTAGTTAGCACCGGGGAGCTGTTTTTT.

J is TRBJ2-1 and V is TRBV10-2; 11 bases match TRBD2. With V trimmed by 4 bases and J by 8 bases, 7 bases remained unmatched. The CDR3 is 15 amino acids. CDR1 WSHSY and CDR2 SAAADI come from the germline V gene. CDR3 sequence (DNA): TGCGCCAGCAGTGCGTTTCTGGGACTAGCGGATGAGCAGTTCTTC. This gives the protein CASSAFLGLADEQFF.

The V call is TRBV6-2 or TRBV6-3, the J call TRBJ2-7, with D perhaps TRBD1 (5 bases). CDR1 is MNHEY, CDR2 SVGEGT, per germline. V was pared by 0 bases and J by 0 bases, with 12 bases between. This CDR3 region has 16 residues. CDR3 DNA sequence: TGTGCCAGCAGTTACTCGACTCACAGGAACTCCTACGAGCAGTACTTC. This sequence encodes CASSYSTHRNSYEQYF.

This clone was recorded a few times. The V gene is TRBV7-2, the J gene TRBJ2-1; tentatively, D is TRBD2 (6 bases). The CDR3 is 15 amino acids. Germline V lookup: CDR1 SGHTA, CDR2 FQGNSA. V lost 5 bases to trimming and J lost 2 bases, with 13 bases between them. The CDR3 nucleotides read TGTGCCAGCAGCCCTAGCGTCCTTACCTACAATGAGCAGTTCTTC. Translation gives CASSPSVLTYNEQFF.

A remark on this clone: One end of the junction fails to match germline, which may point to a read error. The CDR3 region is CASSVQYGHTF. The CDR3 coding sequence is TGTGCCAGCAGTGTACAGTATGGCCACACCTTC. V is TRBV2 and J is TRBJ1-2, with unresolved D. Germline V gene data show CDR1 as SNHLY and CDR2 as FYNNEI. The CDR3 contains 11 residues.

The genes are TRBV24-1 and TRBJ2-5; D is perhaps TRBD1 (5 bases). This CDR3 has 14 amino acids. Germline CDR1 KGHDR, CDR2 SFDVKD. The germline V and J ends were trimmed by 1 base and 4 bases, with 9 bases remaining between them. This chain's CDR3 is CATSDFWGAETQYF. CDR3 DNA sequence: TGTGCCACCAGTGATTTCTGGGGCGCAGAGACCCAGTACTTC.

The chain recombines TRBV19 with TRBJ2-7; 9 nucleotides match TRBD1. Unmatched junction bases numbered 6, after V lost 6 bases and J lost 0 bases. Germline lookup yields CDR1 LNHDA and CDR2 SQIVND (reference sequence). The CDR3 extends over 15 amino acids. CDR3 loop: CASSPGQGISYEQYF. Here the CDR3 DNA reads TGTGCCAGTAGCCCTGGACAGGGGATCTCCTACGAGCAGTACTTC.

For the CDR3, the DNA is TGTGCCAGCAGTTTCGGCCGGGACAGTGAAGCTTTCTTT. Translated, it gives CASSFGRDSEAFF. The chain is built from TRBV6-5 and TRBJ1-1, with 7 bases aligning to TRBD1. The V gene's germline CDR1 is MNHEY and CDR2 SVGAGI. J lost 7 bases, V lost 4 bases, and 6 bases had no gene match. The CDR3 runs to 13 residues.

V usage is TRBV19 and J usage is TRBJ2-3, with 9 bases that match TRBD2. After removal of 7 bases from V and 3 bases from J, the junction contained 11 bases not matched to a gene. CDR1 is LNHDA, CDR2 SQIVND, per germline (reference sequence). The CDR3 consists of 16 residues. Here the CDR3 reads CASTTGSGRKTDTQYF. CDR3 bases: TGTGCCAGTACCACCGGGAGCGGGAGGAAGACAGATACGCAGTATTTT.

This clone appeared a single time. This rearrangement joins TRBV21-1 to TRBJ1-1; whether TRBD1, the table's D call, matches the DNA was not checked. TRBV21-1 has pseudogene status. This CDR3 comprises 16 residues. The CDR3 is CASSKAPWTGGTEAFF. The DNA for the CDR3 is TGTGCCAGCAGCAAAGCGCCTTGGACAGGGGGCACTGAAGCTTTCTTT.

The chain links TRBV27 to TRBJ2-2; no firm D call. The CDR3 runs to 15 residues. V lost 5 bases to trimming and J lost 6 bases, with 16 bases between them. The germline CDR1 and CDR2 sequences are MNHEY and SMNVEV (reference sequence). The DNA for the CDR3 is TGTGCCAGCAGTCCTCACCACCTAATTCCCGGGGAGCTGTTTTTT. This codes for CASSPHHLIPGELFF.

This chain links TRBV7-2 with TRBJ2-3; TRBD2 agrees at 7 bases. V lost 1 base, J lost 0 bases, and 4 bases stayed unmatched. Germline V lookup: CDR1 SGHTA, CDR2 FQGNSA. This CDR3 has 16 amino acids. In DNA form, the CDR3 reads TGTGCCAGCAGCTTAGGCCGCGGGAGAAGCACAGATACGCAGTATTTT. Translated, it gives CASSLGRGRSTDTQYF.

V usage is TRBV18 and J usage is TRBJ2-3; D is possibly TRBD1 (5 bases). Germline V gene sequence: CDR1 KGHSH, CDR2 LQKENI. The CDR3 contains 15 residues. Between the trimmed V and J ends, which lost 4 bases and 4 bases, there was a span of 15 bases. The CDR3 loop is CASSRQEGVPDTQYF. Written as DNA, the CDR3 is TGTGCCAGCTCACGACAAGAAGGGGTCCCAGATACGCAGTATTTT.